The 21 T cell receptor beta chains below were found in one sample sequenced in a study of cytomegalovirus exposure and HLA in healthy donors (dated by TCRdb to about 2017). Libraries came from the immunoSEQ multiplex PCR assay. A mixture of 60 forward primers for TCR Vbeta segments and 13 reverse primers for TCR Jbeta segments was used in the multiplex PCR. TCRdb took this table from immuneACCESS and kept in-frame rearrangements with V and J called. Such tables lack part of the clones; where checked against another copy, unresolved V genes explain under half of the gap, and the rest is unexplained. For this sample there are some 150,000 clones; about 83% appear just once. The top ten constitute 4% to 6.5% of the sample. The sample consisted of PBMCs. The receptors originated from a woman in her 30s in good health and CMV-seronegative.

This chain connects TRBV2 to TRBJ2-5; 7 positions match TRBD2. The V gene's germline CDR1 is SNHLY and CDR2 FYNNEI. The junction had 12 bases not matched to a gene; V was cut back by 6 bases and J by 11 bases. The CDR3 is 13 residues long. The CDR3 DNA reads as TGTGCCAGCAGCGCGGGACCCGCGGGAGAGCAGTACTTC. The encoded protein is CASSAGPAGEQYF.

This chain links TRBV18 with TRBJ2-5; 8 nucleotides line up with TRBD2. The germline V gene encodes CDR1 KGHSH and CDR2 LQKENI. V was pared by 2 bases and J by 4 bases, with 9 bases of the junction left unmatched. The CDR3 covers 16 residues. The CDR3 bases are TGTGCCAGCTCACCATTCAGTCCGGGGGGGAGAGAGACCCAGTACTTC. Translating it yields CASSPFSPGGRETQYF.

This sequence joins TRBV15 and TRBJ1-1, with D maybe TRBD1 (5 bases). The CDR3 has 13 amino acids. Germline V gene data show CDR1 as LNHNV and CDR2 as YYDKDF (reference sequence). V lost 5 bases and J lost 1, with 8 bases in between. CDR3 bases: TGTGCCACCAGCCCGACAGAGAACACTGAAGCTTTCTTT. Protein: CATSPTENTEAFF.

The CDR3 DNA reads as TGTGCCAGCAGCCACCGGGACAGAAATCAGCCCCAGCATTTT. It yields the protein CASSHRDRNQPQHF. The chain recombines TRBV6-6 with TRBJ1-5; 7 bases line up with TRBD1. Germline V gene data show CDR1 as MNHNY and CDR2 as SVGAGI (reference sequence). V was pared by 6 bases and J by 4 bases, with 6 bases of the junction left unmatched. The CDR3 contains 14 residues.

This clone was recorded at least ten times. CDR3: CASSSRQGRDIQYF. In DNA form, the CDR3 reads TGCGCCAGCAGCTCTAGACAGGGAAGGGACATTCAGTACTTC. This rearrangement joins TRBV5-1 to TRBJ2-4; TRBD1 matches at 7 bases. The CDR3 covers 14 residues. CDR1 is SGHRS and CDR2 is YFSETQ in the germline V gene. With V trimmed by 3 bases and J by 8 bases, 8 bases remained unmatched.

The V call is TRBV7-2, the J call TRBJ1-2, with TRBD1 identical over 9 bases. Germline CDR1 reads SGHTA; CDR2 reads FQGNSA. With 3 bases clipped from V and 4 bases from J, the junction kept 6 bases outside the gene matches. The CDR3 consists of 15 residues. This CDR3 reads CASSFSPGQGYGYTF. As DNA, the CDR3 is TGTGCCAGCAGCTTTTCCCCGGGACAGGGCTATGGCTACACCTTC. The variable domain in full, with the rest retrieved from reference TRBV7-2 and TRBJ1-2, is GAGVSQSPSNKVTEKGKDVELRCDPISGHTALYWYRQSLGQGLEFLIYFQGNSAPDKSGLPSDRFSAERTGGSVSTLTIQRTQQEDSAVYLCASSFSPGQGYGYTFGSGTRLTVV.

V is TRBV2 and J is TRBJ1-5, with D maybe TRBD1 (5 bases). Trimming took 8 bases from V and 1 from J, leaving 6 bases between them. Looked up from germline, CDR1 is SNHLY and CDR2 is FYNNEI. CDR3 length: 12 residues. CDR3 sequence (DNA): TGTGCCAGCGCAGGGAGCAATCAGCCCCAGCATTTT. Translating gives CASAGSNQPQHF.

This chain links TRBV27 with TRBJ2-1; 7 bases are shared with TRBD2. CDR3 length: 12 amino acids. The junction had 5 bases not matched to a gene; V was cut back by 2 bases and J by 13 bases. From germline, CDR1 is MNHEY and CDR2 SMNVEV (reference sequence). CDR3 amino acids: CASSLGRGFQFF. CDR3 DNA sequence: TGTGCCAGCAGTTTAGGGCGGGGGTTTCAGTTCTTC.

CDR3 DNA sequence: TGTGCCTGGAGTGTACGGACAGGGAGCGAAAAACTGTTTTTT. This codes for CAWSVRTGSEKLFF. The V call is TRBV30, the J call TRBJ1-4; TRBD1 matches at 8 bases. The CDR3 runs to 14 residues. Germline loops: CDR1 GTSNPN, CDR2 SVGIG (reference sequence). V dropped 0 bases and J dropped 8; count of bases not matched to a gene: 5.

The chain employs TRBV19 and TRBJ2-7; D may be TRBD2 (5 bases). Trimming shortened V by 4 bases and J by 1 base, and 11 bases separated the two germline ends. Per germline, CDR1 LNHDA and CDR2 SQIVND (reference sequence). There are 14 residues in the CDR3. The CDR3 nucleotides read TGTGCCAGTAGTAACGGACGGGGTTCCTACGAGCAGTACTTC. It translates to CASSNGRGSYEQYF.

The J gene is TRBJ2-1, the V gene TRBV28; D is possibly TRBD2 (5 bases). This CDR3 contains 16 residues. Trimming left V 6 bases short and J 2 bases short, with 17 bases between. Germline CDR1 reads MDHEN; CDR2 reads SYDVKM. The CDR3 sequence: CASSGLETIPYNEQFF. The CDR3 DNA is TGTGCCAGCAGCGGTTTGGAGACTATCCCCTACAATGAGCAGTTCTTC.

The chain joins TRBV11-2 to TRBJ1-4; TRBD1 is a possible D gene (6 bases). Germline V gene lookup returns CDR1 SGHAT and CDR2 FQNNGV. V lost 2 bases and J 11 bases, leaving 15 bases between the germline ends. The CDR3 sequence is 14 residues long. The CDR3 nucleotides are TGTGCCAGCAGCTTATCCTTATCAGGGGTGAAACTGTTTTTT. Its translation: CASSLSLSGVKLFF. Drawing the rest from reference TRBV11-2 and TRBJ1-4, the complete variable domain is EAGVAQSPRYKIIEKRQSVAFWCNPISGHATLYWYQQILGQGPKLLIQFQNNGVVDDSQLPKDRFSAERLKGVDSTLKIQPAKLEDSAVYLCASSLSLSGVKLFFGSGTQLSVL.

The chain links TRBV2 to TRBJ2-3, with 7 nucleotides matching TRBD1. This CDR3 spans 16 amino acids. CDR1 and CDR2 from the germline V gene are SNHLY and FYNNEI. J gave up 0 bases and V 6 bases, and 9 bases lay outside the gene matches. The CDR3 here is CASRRGTATSTDTQYF. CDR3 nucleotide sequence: TGTGCCAGCAGGAGAGGGACAGCTACTAGCACAGATACGCAGTATTTT.

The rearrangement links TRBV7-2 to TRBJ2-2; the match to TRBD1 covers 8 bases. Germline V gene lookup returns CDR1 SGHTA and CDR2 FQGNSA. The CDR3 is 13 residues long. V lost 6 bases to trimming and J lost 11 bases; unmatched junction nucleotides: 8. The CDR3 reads CASRPQGVGELFF. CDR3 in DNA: TGTGCCAGCAGACCACAGGGGGTTGGAGAGCTGTTTTTT. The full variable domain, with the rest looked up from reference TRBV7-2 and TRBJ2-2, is GAGVSQSPSNKVTEKGKDVELRCDPISGHTALYWYRQSLGQGLEFLIYFQGNSAPDKSGLPSDRFSAERTGGSVSTLTIQRTQQEDSAVYLCASRPQGVGELFFGEGSRLTVL.

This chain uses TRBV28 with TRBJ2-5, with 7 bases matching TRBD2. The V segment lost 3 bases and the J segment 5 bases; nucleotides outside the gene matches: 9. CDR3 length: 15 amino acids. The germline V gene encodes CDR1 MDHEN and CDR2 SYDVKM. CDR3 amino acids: CASSFLGLRGETQYF. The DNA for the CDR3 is TGTGCCAGCAGTTTTTTGGGACTAAGAGGGGAGACCCAGTACTTC.

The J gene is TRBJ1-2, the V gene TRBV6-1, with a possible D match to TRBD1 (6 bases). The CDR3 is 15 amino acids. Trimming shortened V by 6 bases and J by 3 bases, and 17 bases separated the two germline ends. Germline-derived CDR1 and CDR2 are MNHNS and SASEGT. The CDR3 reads CASRGLQGSDYGYTF. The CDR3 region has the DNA TGTGCCAGCAGGGGACTACAGGGTAGCGACTATGGCTACACCTTC.

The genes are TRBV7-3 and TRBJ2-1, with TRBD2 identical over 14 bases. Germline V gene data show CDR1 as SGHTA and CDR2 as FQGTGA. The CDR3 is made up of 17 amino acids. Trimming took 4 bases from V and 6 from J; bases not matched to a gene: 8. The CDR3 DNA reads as TGTGCCAGCAGCTCGCAAGCCGGGACTAGCGGGAGCAATGAGCAGTTCTTC. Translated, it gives CASSSQAGTSGSNEQFF.

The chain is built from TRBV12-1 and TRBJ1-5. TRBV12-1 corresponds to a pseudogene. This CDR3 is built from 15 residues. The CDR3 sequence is CASSFPGRRAQPQHF. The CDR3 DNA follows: TGTGCCAGCAGCTTTCCGGGGCGGAGGGCCCAGCCCCAGCATTTT.

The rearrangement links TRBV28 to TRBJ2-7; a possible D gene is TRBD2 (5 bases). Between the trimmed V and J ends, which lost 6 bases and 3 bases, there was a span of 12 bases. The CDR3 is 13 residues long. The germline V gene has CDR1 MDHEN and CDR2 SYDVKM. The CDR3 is CASSEVRGYEQYF. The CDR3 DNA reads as TGTGCCAGCAGCGAGGTCCGGGGCTACGAGCAGTACTTC.

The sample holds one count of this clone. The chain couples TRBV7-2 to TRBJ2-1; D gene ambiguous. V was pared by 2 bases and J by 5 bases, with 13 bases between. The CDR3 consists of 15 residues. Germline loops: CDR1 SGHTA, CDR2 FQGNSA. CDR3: CASSLTTNPNNEQFF. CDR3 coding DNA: TGTGCCAGCAGCTTAACCACGAATCCTAACAATGAGCAGTTCTTC.

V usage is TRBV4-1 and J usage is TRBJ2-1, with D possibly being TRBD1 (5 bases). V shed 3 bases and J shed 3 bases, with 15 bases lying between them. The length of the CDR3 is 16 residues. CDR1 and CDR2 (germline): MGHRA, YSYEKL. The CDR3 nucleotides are TGCGCCAGCAGCCAGCTGGACATTCTCCACTACAATGAGCAGTTCTTC. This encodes CASSQLDILHYNEQFF.